The clone carrying this TCR beta chain has more than one count but fewer than ten. Its target is unknown. This entry comes from a study of human T cells and chemical hapten exposure. General study points: Having alopecia, donors may respond immunologically unlike healthy people.

Time point of the sample: patch test 1, 2 weeks after DPC sensitization. The treatment: therapeutic diphenylcyclopropenone sensitization with weekly scalp DPC. The CDR3 covers 16 residues. The germline V and J ends were trimmed by 2 bases and 7 bases, with 17 bases remaining between them. Per the authors' pipeline: Sample TCR counts, which ranged from about 23,224 to 690,600, had a median of approximately 100,000. TCRdb reanalysed the RACE reads using MiXCR and keeps one entry per CDR3 protein. The V and J calls reflect TCRdb's pipeline rather than the authors' work. The profile shows around 50,000 distinct CDR3 sequences, approximately 9.3% of them singletons.

This specimen consisted of whole blood, obtained in connection with sensitization to the hapten diphenylcyclopropenone (DPC). This chain connects TRBV12-3 or TRBV12-4 to TRBJ1-4, with TRBD1 as a possible D gene (5 bases). This clonotype was obtained from a woman in her thirties or forties with alopecia areata. Some clones in this sample may be carry-over from other donors' samples. The CDR3 nucleotides read TGTGCCAGCAGTTTAACATCCGGGACTGGTAGTGAAAAACTGTTTTTT. Residues: CASSLTSGTGSEKLFF.